The source of this TCR beta chain is a study of prognosis after radiotherapy for stage I lung cancer. Trimming shortened V by 6 bases and J by 6 bases, and 11 bases separated the two germline ends. Germline CDR1 SQVTM, CDR2 ANQGSEA. This CDR3 is 12 amino acids long. This clonotype has a count of ten or more. Two time points each involved a draw of 5.5 to 7.5 milliliters of peripheral blood. Starting from genomic DNA, TCR beta CDR3 was amplified through two-round multiplex PCR. Primers targeting each individual TRBV and TRBJ gene were applied in first-round PCR. TCRdb re-called the multiplex PCR reads through MiXCR, storing one row per CDR3 protein. The table lists about 12,000 distinct CDR3 sequences, 50% to 65% of them singletons, with approximately 22% in the top ten.

Source: PBMCs, taken before or after stereotactic body radiation therapy (not recorded which). The TCR originated in a donor aged 50 or older with non-small cell lung cancer. This chain links TRBV29-1 with TRBJ1-4; unclear D gene. The DNA of the CDR3 is TGCAGCGTGACTCTGGGATATGAAAAACTGTTTTTT. Translating it yields CSVTLGYEKLFF.